This T cell receptor beta chain was found in a study of blood T cell repertoires in COVID-19. Study context: Sites across the United States, Italy and Spain contributed samples from acute and convalescent COVID-19.

Germline V gene lookup returns CDR1 MDHEN and CDR2 SYDVKM. V lost 6 bases and J 7 bases, leaving 18 bases between the germline ends. CDR3 length: 14 residues. Original handling: Estimated nucleated cell counts came from reference gene primer amplification. Data came from immunoSEQ multiplex PCR; TCRdb stores just in-frame clones and leaves some out. The DNA gave D and trimming, while V, J and clone size come from that table. The sample includes 250,000 to 300,000 clones, 83% of them seen just once. V usage is TRBV28 and J usage is TRBJ1-2; no clear D. This clonotype was obtained from a man of 80 years or more with acute or convalescent COVID-19. The sample taken for sequencing was peripheral blood. CDR3 protein: CASRRDSGGFGYTF. For the CDR3, the DNA is TGTGCCAGCAGGCGTGACTCGGGAGGGTTTGGCTACACCTTC.